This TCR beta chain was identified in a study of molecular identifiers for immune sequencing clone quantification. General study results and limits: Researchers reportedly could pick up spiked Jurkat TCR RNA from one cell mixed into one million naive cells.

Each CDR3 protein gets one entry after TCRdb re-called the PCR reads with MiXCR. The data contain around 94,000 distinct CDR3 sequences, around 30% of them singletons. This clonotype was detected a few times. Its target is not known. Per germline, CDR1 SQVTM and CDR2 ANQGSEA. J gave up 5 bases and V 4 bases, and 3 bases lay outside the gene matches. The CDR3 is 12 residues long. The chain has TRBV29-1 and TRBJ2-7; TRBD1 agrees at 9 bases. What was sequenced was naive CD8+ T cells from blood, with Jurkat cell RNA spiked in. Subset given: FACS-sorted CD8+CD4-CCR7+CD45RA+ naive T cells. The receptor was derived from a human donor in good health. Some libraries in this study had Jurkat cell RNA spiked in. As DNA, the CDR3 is TGCAGCGTTGGGACAGGGGTCAACGAGCAGTACTTC. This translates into CSVGTGVNEQYF.